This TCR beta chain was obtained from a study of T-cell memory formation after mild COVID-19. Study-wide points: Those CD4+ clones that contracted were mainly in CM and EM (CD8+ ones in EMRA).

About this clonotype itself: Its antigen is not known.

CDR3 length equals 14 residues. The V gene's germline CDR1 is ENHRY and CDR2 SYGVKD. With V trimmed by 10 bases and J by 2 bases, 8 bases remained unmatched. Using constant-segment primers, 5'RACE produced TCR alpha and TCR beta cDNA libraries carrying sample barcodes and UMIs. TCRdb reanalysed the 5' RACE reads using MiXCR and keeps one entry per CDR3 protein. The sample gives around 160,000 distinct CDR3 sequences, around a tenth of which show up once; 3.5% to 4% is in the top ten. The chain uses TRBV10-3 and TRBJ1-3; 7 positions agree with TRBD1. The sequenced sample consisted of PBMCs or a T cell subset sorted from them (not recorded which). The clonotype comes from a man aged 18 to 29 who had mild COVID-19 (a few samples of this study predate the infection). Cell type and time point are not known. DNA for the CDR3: TGTGCCACCCTATCGACAGGGACTGGAAACACCATATATTTT. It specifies CATLSTGTGNTIYF.